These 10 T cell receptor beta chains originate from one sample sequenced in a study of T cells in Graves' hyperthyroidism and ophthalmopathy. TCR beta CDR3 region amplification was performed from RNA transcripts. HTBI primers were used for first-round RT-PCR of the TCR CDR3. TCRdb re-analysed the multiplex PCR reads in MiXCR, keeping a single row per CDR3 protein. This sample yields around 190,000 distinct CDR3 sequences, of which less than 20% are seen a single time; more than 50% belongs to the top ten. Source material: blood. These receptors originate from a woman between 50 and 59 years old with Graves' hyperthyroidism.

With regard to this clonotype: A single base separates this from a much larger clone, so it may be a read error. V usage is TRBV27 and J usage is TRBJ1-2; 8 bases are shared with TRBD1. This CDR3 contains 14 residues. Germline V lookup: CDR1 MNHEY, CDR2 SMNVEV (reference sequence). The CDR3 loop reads CASSRAGGDYGHTF. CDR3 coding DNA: TGTGCCAGCAGTCGGGCAGGGGGCGACTATGGCCACACCTTC.

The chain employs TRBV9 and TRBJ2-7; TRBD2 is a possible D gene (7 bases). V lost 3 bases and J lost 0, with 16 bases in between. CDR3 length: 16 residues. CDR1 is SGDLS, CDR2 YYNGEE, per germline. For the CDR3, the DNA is TGTGCCAGCAGCGGTGGTGGGGGGGCCCTCTCCTACGAGCAGTACTTC. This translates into CASSGGGGALSYEQYF.

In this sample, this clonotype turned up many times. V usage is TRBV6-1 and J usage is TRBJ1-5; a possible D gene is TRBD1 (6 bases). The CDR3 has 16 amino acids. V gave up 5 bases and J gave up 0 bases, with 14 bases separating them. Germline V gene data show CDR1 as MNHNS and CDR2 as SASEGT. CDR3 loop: CASSPRRGASNQPQHF. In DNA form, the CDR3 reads TGTGCCAGCAGTCCACGGAGGGGGGCTAGCAATCAGCCCCAGCATTTT.

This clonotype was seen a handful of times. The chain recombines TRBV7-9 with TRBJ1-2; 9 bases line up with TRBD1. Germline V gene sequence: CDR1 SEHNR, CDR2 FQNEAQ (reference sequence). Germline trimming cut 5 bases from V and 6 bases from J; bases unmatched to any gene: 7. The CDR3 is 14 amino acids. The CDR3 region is CASSREGQGHGYTF. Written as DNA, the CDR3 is TGTGCCAGCAGCCGCGAGGGACAGGGCCATGGCTACACCTTC.

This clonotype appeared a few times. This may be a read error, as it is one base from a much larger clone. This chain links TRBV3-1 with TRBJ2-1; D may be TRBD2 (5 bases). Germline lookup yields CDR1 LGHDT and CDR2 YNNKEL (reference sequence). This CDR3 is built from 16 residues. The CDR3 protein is CASSQEPSSSYNEQSF. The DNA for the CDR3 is TGTGCCAGCAGCCAAGAACCTAGCAGCTCCTACAATGAGCAGTCCTTC.

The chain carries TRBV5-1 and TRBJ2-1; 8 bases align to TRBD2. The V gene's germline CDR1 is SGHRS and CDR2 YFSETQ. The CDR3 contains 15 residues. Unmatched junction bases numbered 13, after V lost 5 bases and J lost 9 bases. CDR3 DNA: TGCGCCAGCAGGGTTAGCGGGGCTGGCCGCGGTGAGCAGTTCTTC. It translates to CASRVSGAGRGEQFF.

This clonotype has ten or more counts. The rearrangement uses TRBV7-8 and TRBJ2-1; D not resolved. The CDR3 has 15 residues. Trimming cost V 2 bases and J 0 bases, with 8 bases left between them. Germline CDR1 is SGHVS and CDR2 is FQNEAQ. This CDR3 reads CASSLIQSSYNEQFF. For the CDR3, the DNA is TGTGCCAGCAGCTTAATACAGAGCTCCTACAATGAGCAGTTCTTC.

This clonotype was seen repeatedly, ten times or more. CDR3 sequence (DNA): TGTGCCACCAGGACAGGGGCCAGTCAGCCCCAGCATTTT. Residues: CATRTGASQPQHF. The rearrangement uses TRBV6-1 and TRBJ1-5; 9 positions match TRBD1. Germline trimming cut 10 bases from V and 6 bases from J; bases unmatched to any gene: 7. From germline, CDR1 is MNHNS and CDR2 SASEGT. This CDR3 spans 13 amino acids.

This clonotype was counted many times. The DNA for the CDR3 is TGTGCCAGCACCCCTAGGGATGAGCAGTTCTTC. Its protein product is CASTPRDEQFF. V gene TRBV2 combines with J gene TRBJ2-1, with D hard to call. With 7 bases removed from V and 8 bases from J, the gap between germline ends came to 9 bases. The V gene's germline CDR1 is SNHLY and CDR2 FYNNEI. The CDR3 sequence is 11 residues long. The entire variable domain, with the rest obtained from reference TRBV2 and TRBJ2-1, is as follows: EPEVTQTPSHQVTQMGQEVILRCVPISNHLYFYWYRQILGQKVEFLVSFYNNEISEKSEIFDDQFSVERPDGSNFTLKIRSTKLEDSAMYFCASTPRDEQFFGPGTRLTVL.

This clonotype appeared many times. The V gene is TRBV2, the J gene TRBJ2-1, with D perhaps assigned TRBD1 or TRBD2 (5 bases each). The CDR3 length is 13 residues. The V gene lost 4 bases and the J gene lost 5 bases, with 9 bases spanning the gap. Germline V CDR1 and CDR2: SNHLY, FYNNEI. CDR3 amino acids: CASSGMGDNEQFF. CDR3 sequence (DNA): TGTGCCAGCAGTGGAATGGGGGACAATGAGCAGTTCTTC.